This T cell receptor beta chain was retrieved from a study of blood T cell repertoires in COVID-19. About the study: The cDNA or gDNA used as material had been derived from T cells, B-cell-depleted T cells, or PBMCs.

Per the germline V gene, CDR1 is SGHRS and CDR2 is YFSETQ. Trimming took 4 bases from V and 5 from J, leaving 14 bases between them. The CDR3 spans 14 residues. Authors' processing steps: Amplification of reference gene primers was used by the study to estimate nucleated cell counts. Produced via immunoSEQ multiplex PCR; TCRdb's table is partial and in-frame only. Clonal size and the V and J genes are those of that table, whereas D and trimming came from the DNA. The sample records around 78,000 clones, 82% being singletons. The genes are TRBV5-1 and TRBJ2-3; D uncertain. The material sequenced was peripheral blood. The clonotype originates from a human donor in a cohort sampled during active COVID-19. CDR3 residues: CASSTRFTGDTQYF. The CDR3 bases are TGCGCCAGCAGCACCCGATTCACGGGAGATACGCAGTATTTT.